Listed below are T cell receptor beta chains from one sample, sequenced in a study of blood T cells in healthy people across ages. MiXCR, applied by TCRdb to the 5' RACE reads, yields one record per CDR3 protein. The table has approximately 880,000 distinct CDR3 sequences, about 44% seen once. Specimen: blood. The receptors were sampled from a man aged 30 to 45 in good health. Both conserved end residues are trimmed from each CDR3. The listing skips clone size in some rows; elsewhere it reads once, few, many or a size class.

V gene: TRBV7-2
J gene: NA
clone size: few
CDR3 protein: ASSNLAYEQY

V gene: TRBV7-2
J gene: TRBJ1-5
clone size: NA
CDR3 protein: ASSGDRGIGNQPQH

V gene: TRBV28
J gene: TRBJ2-2
clone size: few
CDR3 protein: ASSLFGRGAGSSGELF

V gene: TRBV4-1
J gene: TRBJ1-5
clone size: many
CDR3 protein: ASSRETGNSNQPQH

V gene: TRBV4-2
J gene: TRBJ2-1
clone size: NA
CDR3 protein: ASSQTGNYNEQF

V gene: TRBV10-1
J gene: TRBJ2-3
clone size: NA
CDR3 protein: ASRLDRGADTQY

V gene: TRBV6-2/TRBV6-3
J gene: TRBJ2-5
clone size: NA
CDR3 protein: ASSYLLIETQY

V gene: TRBV6-2/TRBV6-3
J gene: TRBJ1-5
clone size: few
CDR3 protein: ASSYETGTGGQPQH

V gene: TRBV24-1
J gene: TRBJ1-4
clone size: NA
CDR3 protein: ATNGDRTNEKLF

V gene: TRBV20-1
J gene: TRBJ1-1
clone size: few
CDR3 protein: SAPKGGGTEAF

V gene: TRBV6-5
J gene: TRBJ2-1
clone size: NA
CDR3 protein: ASSYGNSRSEQF

V gene: TRBV6-4
J gene: TRBJ2-1
clone size: many
CDR3 protein: ASTVLAGKGGEQF

V gene: TRBV9
J gene: TRBJ2-1
clone size: NA
CDR3 protein: ASSYGAAANEQF

V gene: TRBV4-3
J gene: TRBJ2-7
clone size: few
CDR3 protein: ASSQGGGDPYYEQY

V gene: TRBV6-2/TRBV6-3
J gene: TRBJ1-2
clone size: NA
CDR3 protein: ASSLWTGTGYT

V gene: TRBV6-2/TRBV6-3
J gene: TRBJ2-1
clone size: NA
CDR3 protein: ASSRAVPYNEQF

V gene: TRBV11-1
J gene: TRBJ1-2
clone size: few
CDR3 protein: ASSPQDGSTMGYT

V gene: TRBV15
J gene: TRBJ1-5
clone size: once
CDR3 protein: ATSKTREISNQPQH

V gene: TRBV14
J gene: TRBJ2-7
clone size: NA
CDR3 protein: ASSQRGLPGNEQY

V gene: TRBV6-6
J gene: TRBJ1-1
clone size: NA
CDR3 protein: ASSPSGQGNTEAF

V gene: TRBV3-1
J gene: NA
clone size: once
CDR3 protein: ASSQLPIGQGACEQY

V gene: TRBV28
J gene: TRBJ1-2
clone size: NA
CDR3 protein: ASSPTPAPNYGYT

V gene: TRBV20-1
J gene: TRBJ2-3
clone size: NA
CDR3 protein: SATEIWPSTDTQY

V gene: TRBV7-9
J gene: TRBJ2-1
clone size: NA
CDR3 protein: ASSPPGGNEQF

V gene: TRBV27
J gene: TRBJ2-7
clone size: NA
CDR3 protein: ASSLTDAYNEQY

V gene: TRBV20-1
J gene: TRBJ1-3
clone size: NA
CDR3 protein: SAITGGVRNTIY

V gene: TRBV18
J gene: TRBJ1-5
clone size: NA
CDR3 protein: ASSPGRDNQPQH

V gene: TRBV7-9
J gene: TRBJ2-7
clone size: once
CDR3 protein: ASSFAGGTYEQY

V gene: TRBV20-1
J gene: NA
clone size: few
CDR3 protein: SATGPQSYEQY

V gene: TRBV7-2
J gene: TRBJ2-7
clone size: once
CDR3 protein: ASSLPDRIAEETQC

V gene: TRBV7-9
J gene: TRBJ1-4
clone size: NA
CDR3 protein: ASSRRGAQEKLF

V gene: TRBV25-1
J gene: TRBJ2-3
clone size: NA
CDR3 protein: ASSDRDRVTDTQY

V gene: TRBV3-1
J gene: TRBJ2-5
clone size: NA
CDR3 protein: ASSESLAQETQY

V gene: TRBV4-1
J gene: TRBJ2-7
clone size: NA
CDR3 protein: ASSQDPGTRSYEQY

V gene: TRBV5-1
J gene: TRBJ1-5
clone size: NA
CDR3 protein: ASSLTGQGLQPQH

V gene: TRBV12-3/TRBV12-4
J gene: TRBJ1-5
clone size: many
CDR3 protein: ASSFGQPQH

V gene: TRBV7-2
J gene: TRBJ1-1
clone size: NA
CDR3 protein: ASSLGGGFMNTGAF

V gene: TRBV12-3/TRBV12-4
J gene: TRBJ1-5
clone size: NA
CDR3 protein: ASSREIARPQH

V gene: TRBV6-6
J gene: TRBJ1-1
clone size: NA
CDR3 protein: ASSYSDREGEAF

V gene: TRBV27
J gene: TRBJ2-1
clone size: few
CDR3 protein: ASSSGQVRDEQF

V gene: TRBV9
J gene: TRBJ2-1
clone size: few
CDR3 protein: ASSLKTSGGEQF

V gene: TRBV2
J gene: TRBJ1-2
clone size: NA
CDR3 protein: ASSQTGGVSYGYT